The clone carrying this TCR beta chain came up once. As processed by the authors: Using reference gene primer amplification, nucleated cell counts were estimated. Sequenced by immunoSEQ multiplex PCR; TCRdb stores in-frame clones only, minus some. For V, J and clone size, that table is used; D and trimming come from the DNA. The data contain 180,000 or so clones, approximately 85% of them singletons. The record originates from a study of blood T cell repertoires in COVID-19. Study information: The samples span acute and convalescent COVID-19 from the United States, Italy and Spain. PBMCs, B-cell-depleted T cells, or T cells were the source of the cDNA or gDNA that made up the material.

Sequenced: peripheral blood. This TCR was sampled from a woman aged 55-69 years with acute or convalescent COVID-19.

CDR3 residues: CASSVRLAGRLDEQFF. The CDR3 nucleotides are TGTGCCAGCAGCGTACGGCTAGCGGGCCGACTCGATGAGCAGTTCTTC. This sequence joins TRBV9 and TRBJ2-1; 8 nucleotides agree with TRBD2. The germline V gene has CDR1 SGDLS and CDR2 YYNGEE. J gave up 8 bases and V 1 base, and 11 bases lay outside the gene matches. The CDR3 totals 16 residues.